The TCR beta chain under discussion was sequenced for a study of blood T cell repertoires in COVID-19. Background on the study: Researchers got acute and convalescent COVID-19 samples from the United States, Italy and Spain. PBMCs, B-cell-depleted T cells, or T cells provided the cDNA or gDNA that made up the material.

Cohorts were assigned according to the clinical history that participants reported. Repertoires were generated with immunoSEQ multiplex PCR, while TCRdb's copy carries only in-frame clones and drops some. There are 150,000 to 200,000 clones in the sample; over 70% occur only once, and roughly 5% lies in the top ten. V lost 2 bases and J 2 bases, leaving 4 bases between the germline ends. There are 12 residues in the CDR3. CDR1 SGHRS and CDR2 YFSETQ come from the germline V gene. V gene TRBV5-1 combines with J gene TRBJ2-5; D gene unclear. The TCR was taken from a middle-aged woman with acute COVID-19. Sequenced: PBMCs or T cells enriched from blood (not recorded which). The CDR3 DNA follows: TGCGCCAGCAGCTTCAGTCAAGAGACCCAGTACTTC. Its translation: CASSFSQETQYF.